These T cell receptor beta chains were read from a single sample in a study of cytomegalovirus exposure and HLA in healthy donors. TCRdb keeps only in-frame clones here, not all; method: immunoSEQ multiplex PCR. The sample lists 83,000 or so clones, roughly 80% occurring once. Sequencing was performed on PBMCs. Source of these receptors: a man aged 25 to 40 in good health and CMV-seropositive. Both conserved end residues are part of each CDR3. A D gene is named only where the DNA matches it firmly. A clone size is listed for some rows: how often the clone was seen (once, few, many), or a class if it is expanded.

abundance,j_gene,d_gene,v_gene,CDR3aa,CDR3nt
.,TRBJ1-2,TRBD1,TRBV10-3,CAISDVGQTVSNYGYTF,TGTGCCATCAGTGACGTGGGACAGACCGTGTCTAACTATGGCTACACCTTC
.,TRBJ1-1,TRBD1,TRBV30,CAWGTGVNTEAFF,TGTGCCTGGGGAACAGGGGTTAACACTGAAGCTTTCTTT
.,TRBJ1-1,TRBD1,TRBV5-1,CASSPGTGGLNTEAFF,TGCGCCAGCAGCCCAGGGACAGGGGGCTTGAACACTGAAGCTTTCTTT
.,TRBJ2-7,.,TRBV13,CASSHAYEQYF,TGTGCCAGCAGCCATGCCTACGAGCAGTACTTC
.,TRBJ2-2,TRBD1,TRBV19,CASDPGQLNTGELFF,TGTGCCAGTGATCCGGGACAGCTGAACACCGGGGAGCTGTTTTTT
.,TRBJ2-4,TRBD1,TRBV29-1,CSVRKGADSIQYF,TGCAGCGTTAGGAAGGGGGCGGACAGCATTCAGTACTTC
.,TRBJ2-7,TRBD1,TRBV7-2,CASSVTGTGAYEQYF,TGTGCCAGCAGCGTCACCGGGACAGGGGCCTACGAGCAGTACTTC
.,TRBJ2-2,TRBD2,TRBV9,CASSVTGLAGTTNTGELFF,TGTGCCAGCAGCGTAACGGGACTAGCGGGGACAACGAACACCGGGGAGCTGTTTTTT
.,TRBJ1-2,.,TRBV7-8,CASSLELTAYGYTF,TGTGCCAGCAGCTTAGAGTTAACAGCCTATGGCTACACCTTC
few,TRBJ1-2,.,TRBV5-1,CASSLGAGEPNYGYTF,TGCGCCAGCAGCTTGGGCGCAGGGGAGCCTAACTATGGCTACACCTTC
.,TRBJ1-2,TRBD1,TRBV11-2,CASSGQGEYGYTF,TGTGCCAGCAGCGGACAGGGGGAGTATGGCTACACCTTC
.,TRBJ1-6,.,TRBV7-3,CASSLSADLYSPLHF,TGTGCCAGCAGCTTATCAGCAGACTTGTATTCACCCCTCCACTTT
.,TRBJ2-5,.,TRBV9,CASSVGSRGETQYF,TGTGCCAGCAGCGTAGGGTCACGGGGAGAGACCCAGTACTTC
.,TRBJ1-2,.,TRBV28,CASSLSLAGRLNGYTF,TGTGCCAGCAGTTTATCCCTGGCGGGTAGGCTGAACGGCTACACCTTC
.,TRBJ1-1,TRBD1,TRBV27,CASSRQGRFTEAFF,TGTGCCAGCAGCCGACAGGGCAGGTTCACTGAAGCTTTCTTT
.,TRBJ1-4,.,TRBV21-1,CASSKVRGNEKLFF,TGTGCCAGCAGTAAAGTGAGGGGGAATGAAAAACTGTTTTTT
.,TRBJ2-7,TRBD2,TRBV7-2,CASSRLAGGPGEQYF,TGTGCCAGCAGCCGACTAGCGGGGGGCCCAGGCGAGCAGTACTTC
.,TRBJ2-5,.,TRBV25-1,CASREQGSGETQYF,TGTGCCAGCAGGGAACAGGGTTCTGGGGAGACCCAGTACTTC
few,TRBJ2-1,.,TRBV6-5,CASSYNGGSSYNEQFF,TGTGCCAGCAGTTACAACGGGGGAAGCTCCTACAATGAGCAGTTCTTC
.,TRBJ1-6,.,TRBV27,CASSLIGAASPLHF,TGTGCCAGCAGTTTAATTGGGGCAGCGTCACCCCTCCACTTT
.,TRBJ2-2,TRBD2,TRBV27,CASSLIGGTGELFF,TGTGCCAGCAGTCTCATCGGGGGGACCGGGGAGCTGTTTTTT
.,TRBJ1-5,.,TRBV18,CASSPPGNNQPQHF,TGTGCCAGCTCCCCTCCGGGGAACAATCAGCCCCAGCATTTT
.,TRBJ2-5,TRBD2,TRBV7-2,CASSPRAGGQETQYF,TGTGCCAGCAGCCCCCGAGCGGGGGGGCAAGAGACCCAGTACTTC
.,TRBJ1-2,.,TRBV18,CASSPTLLYYGYTF,TGTGCCAGCTCACCGACACTCCTTTACTATGGCTACACCTTC
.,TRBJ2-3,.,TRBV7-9,CASSLASSAGEIDTQYF,TGTGCCAGCAGCTTAGCCTCTTCGGCAGGGGAAATAGATACGCAGTATTTT
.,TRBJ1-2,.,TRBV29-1,CSVEDQTVGVPYGYTF,TGCAGCGTTGAAGATCAGACTGTCGGGGTACCCTATGGCTACACCTTC
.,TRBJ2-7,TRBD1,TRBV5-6,CASTLGTGEEQYF,TGTGCCAGCACCCTTGGGACAGGGGAAGAGCAGTACTTC